What follows describes a single T cell receptor beta chain. The antigen is undetermined. The data originate from a study of cytomegalovirus exposure and HLA in healthy donors. About the research overall: The 95 to 150 validation repertoires used a platform that matched the one used for the approximately 700 first-cohort repertoires, as a later analysis reported.

Germline lookup yields CDR1 SGHRS and CDR2 YFSETQ. The CDR3 is 14 residues long. Trimming took 3 bases from V and 6 from J, leaving 15 bases between them. Broader study findings: With high specificity and sensitivity, the classifier reportedly diagnosed cytomegalovirus status. Rare TCR sequences predominated, though certain public TCRs were found in many donors.

Libraries were prepared by immunoSEQ multiplex PCR; TCRdb keeps only in-frame clonotypes and omits some of them. This sample has 110,000 or so clones, with more than 75% found just once. This TCR was recovered from a man younger than 35 in good health and CMV-seronegative. This sequence joins TRBV5-1 and TRBJ1-1; no clear D gene. The sample consisted of PBMCs. The CDR3 bases are TGCGCCAGCAGCTCCACGGCCGGGGTAGCTGAAGCTTTCTTT. It translates to CASSSTAGVAEAFF.